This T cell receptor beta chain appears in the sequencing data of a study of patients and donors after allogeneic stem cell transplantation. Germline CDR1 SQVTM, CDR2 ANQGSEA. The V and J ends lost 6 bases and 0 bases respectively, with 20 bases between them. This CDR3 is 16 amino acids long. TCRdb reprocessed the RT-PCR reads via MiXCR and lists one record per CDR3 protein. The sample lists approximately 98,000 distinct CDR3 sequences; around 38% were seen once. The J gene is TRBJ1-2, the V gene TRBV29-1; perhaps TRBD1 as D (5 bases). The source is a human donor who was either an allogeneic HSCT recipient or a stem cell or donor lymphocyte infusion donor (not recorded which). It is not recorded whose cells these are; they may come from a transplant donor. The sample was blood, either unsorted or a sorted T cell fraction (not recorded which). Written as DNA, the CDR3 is TGCAGCGTAGGCAGGGATTTGACCCCAACTAACTATGGCTACACCTTC. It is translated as CSVGRDLTPTNYGYTF.